This T cell receptor (beta chain) was sequenced during a study of T cell responses to AZD1222 COVID-19 vaccine. Produced via immunoSEQ multiplex PCR; TCRdb's table is partial and in-frame only. The repertoire holds 190,000 or so clones, with 93% as singletons. The ends were cut back, 5 bases at V and 7 bases at J, with 12 bases in the middle. CDR1 and CDR2 from the germline V gene are SGHTA and FQGNSA. This CDR3 comprises 13 residues. The rearrangement links TRBV7-2 to TRBJ1-5, with D tentatively TRBD1 (6 bases). The sequences come from peripheral blood, collected 28 days after the second AZD1222 dose. This TCR was sampled from an adult who received the AZD1222 COVID-19 vaccine. Here the CDR3 reads CASSARQAQPQHF. CDR3 nucleotides: TGTGCCAGCAGCGCACGACAGGCCCAGCCCCAGCATTTT.